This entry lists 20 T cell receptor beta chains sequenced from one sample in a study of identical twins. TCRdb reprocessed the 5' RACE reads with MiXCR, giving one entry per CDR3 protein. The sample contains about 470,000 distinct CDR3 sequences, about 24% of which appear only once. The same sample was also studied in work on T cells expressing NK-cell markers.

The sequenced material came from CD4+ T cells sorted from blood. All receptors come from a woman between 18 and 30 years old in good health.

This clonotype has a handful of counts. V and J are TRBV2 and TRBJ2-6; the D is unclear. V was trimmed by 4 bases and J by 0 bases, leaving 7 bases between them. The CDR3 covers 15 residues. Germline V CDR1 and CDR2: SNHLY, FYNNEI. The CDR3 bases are TGTGCCAGCAGTGGGGATCCCTCTGGGGCCAACGTCCTGACTTTC. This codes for CASSGDPSGANVLTF.

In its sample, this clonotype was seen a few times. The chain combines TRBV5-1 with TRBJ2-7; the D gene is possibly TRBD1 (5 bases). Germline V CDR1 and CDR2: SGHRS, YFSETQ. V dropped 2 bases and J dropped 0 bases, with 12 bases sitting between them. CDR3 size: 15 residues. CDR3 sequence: CASSFMGPVSYEQYF. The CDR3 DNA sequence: TGCGCCAGCAGCTTTATGGGGCCTGTCTCCTACGAGCAGTACTTC.

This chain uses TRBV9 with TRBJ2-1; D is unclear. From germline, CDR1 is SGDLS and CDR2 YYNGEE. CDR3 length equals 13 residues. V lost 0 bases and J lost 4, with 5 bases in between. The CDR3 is CASSVDSYNEQFF. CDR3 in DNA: TGTGCCAGCAGCGTAGACAGTTACAATGAGCAGTTCTTC.

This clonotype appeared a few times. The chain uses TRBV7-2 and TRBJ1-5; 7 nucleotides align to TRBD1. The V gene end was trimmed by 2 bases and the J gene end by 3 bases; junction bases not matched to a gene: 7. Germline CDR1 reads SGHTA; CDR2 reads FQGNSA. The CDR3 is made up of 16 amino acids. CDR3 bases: TGTGCCAGCAGCTTATTTCCAGGGGGTATCAATCAGCCCCAGCATTTT. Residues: CASSLFPGGINQPQHF.

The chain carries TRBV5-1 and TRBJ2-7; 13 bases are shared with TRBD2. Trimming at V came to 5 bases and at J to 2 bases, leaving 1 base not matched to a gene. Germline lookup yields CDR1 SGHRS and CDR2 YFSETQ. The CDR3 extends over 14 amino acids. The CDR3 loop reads CASRGLAGTYEQYF. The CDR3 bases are TGCGCCAGCAGGGGACTAGCGGGGACCTACGAGCAGTACTTC.

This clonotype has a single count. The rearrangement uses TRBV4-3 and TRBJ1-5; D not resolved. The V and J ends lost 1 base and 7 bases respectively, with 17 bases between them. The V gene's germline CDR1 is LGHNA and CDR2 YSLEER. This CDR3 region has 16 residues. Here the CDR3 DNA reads TGCGCCAGCAGCCAAGTCCTATTGGGGAGAGAACAGCCCCAGCATTTT. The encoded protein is CASSQVLLGREQPQHF.

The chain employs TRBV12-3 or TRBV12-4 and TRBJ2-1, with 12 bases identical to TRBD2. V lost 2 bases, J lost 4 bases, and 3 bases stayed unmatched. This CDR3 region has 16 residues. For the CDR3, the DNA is TGTGCCAGCAGTTTACACCTAGCGGGAGGGTACAATGAGCAGTTCTTC. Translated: CASSLHLAGGYNEQFF.

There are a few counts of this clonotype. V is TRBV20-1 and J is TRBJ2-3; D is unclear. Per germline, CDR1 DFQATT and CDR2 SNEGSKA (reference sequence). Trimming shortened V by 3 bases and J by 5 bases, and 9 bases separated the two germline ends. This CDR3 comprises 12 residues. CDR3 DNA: TGCAGTGCTAGTATAGAACGAGATACGCAGTATTTT. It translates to CSASIERDTQYF.

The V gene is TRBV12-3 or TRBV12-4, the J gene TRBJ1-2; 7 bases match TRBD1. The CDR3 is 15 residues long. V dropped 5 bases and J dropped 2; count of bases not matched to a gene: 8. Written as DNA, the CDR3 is TGTGCCAGCAGTCCCGACAGGGCCTGGAACTATGGCTACACCTTC. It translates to CASSPDRAWNYGYTF.

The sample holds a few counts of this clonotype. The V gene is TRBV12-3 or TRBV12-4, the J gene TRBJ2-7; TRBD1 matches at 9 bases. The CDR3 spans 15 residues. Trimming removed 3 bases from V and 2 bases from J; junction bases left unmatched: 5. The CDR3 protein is CASSFRQGVAYEQYF. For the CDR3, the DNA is TGTGCCAGCAGTTTCCGACAGGGGGTGGCCTACGAGCAGTACTTC.

CDR3 amino acids: CSARRTGGLYEQYF. The CDR3 region has the DNA TGCAGTGCTAGACGGACAGGGGGATTGTACGAGCAGTACTTC. The V and J genes are TRBV20-1 and TRBJ2-7, with 10 nucleotides matching TRBD1. The CDR3 is 14 residues long. V shed 2 bases, J shed 4 bases, and the junction held 5 bases outside the gene matches. The germline gives CDR1 DFQATT, CDR2 SNEGSKA (reference sequence).

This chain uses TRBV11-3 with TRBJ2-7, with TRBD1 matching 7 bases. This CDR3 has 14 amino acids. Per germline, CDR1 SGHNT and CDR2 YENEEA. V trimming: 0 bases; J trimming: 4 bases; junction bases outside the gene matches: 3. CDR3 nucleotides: TGTGCCAGCAGCTTAGAGTGGGACAGTTACGAGCAGTACTTC. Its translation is CASSLEWDSYEQYF.

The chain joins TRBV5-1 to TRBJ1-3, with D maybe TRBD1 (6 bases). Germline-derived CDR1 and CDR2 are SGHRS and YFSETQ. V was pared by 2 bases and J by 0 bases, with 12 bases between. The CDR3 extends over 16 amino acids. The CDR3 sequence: CASSLNRADSGNTIYF. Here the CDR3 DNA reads TGCGCCAGCAGCTTAAACAGGGCTGACTCTGGAAACACCATATATTTT.

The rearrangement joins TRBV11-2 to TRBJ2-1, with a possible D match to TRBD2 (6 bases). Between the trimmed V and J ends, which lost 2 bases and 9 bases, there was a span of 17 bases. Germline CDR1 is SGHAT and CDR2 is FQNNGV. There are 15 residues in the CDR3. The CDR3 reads CASSLREDPQGEQFF. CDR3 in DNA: TGTGCCAGCAGCTTAAGGGAGGATCCCCAGGGTGAGCAGTTCTTC.

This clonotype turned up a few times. DNA of the CDR3: TGCAGTGCTAGGGGGGCGCGGAAGTACGAGCAGTACTTC. It specifies CSARGARKYEQYF. The J gene is TRBJ2-7, the V gene TRBV20-1; perhaps TRBD1 as D (6 bases). Deletions cut 3 bases from V and 4 bases from J, with 13 bases between. Germline values: CDR1 DFQATT, CDR2 SNEGSKA (reference sequence). CDR3 length: 13 amino acids.

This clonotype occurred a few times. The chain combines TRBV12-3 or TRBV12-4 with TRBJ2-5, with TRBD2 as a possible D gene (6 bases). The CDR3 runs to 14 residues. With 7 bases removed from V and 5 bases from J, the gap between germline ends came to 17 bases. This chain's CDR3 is CASTRSGTWETQYF. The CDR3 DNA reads TGTGCCAGCACCCGGTCCGGGACTTGGGAGACCCAGTACTTC.

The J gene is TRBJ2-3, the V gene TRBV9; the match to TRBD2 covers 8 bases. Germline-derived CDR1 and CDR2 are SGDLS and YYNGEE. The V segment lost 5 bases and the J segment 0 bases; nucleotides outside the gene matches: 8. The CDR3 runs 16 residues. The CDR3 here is CASSRKAGASTDTQYF. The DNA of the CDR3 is TGTGCCAGCAGTCGTAAAGCGGGGGCTAGCACAGATACGCAGTATTTT.

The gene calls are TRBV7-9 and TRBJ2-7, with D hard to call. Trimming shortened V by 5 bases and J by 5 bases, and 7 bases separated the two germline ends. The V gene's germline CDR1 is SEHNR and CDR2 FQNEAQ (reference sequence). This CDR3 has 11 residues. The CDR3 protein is CASSRYDEQYF. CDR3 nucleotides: TGTGCCAGCAGCCGATACGACGAGCAGTACTTC.

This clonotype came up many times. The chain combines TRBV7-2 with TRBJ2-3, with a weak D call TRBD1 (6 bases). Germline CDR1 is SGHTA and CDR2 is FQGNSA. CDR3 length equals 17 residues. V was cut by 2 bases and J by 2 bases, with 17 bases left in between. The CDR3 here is CASSLRGRGSSTDTQYF. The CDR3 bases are TGTGCCAGCAGCTTACGTGGTAGGGGGAGTTCCACAGATACGCAGTATTTT. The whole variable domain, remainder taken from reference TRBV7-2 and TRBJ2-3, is GAGVSQSPSNKVTEKGKDVELRCDPISGHTALYWYRQSLGQGLEFLIYFQGNSAPDKSGLPSDRFSAERTGGSVSTLTIQRTQQEDSAVYLCASSLRGRGSSTDTQYFGPGTRLTVL.

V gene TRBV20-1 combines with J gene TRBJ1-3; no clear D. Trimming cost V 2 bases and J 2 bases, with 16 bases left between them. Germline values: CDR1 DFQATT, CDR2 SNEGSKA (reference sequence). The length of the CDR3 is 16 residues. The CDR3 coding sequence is TGCAGTGCTAGAACCCCCCCGCCGGGTCCTGGAAACACCATATATTTT. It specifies CSARTPPPGPGNTIYF.